The 26 T cell receptor beta chains in this list originate from one sample, sequenced in a study of CD8 T cells in Susac syndrome. RNA in amounts of 0.5 to 1 ug was reverse transcribed with random hexamers. TCRdb called the immunoSEQ multiplex PCR reads again in MiXCR, with one record for every CDR3 protein. The table has some 130,000 distinct CDR3 sequences, approximately 94% seen once. The sample consisted of CD4+ T cells from PBMCs. These receptors were collected from a human donor with multiple sclerosis.

The chain joins TRBV5-1 to TRBJ1-2, with TRBD1 as a possible D gene (6 bases). Trimming shortened V by 4 bases and J by 3 bases, and 16 bases separated the two germline ends. The germline gives CDR1 SGHRS, CDR2 YFSETQ. The CDR3 has 15 residues. CDR3: CASSTIQGRDYGYTF. The CDR3 region has the DNA TGCGCCAGCAGCACTATCCAGGGGCGAGACTATGGCTACACCTTC.

This chain links TRBV5-1 with TRBJ2-2; TRBD1 agrees at 8 bases. Trimming at V came to 3 bases and at J to 6 bases, leaving 10 bases not matched to a gene. Germline-derived CDR1 and CDR2 are SGHRS and YFSETQ. This CDR3 region has 16 residues. The CDR3 region is CASSSDLSGGSGELFF. CDR3 in DNA: TGCGCCAGCAGCTCCGATCTCTCAGGGGGCTCCGGGGAGCTGTTTTTT.

This chain links TRBV18 with TRBJ2-1; D unclear. The V gene's germline CDR1 is KGHSH and CDR2 LQKENI. This CDR3 has 13 residues. V shed 0 bases and J shed 6 bases, with 6 bases lying between them. The CDR3 DNA sequence: TGTGCCAGCTCACCACCGGGATTCAATGAGCAGTTCTTC. It codes for CASSPPGFNEQFF. The entire variable domain, with the rest obtained from reference TRBV18 and TRBJ2-1, is as follows: NAGVMQNPRHLVRRRGQEARLRCSPMKGHSHVYWYRQLPEEGLKFMVYLQKENIIDESGMPKERFSAEFPKEGPSILRIQQVVRGDSAAYFCASSPPGFNEQFFGPGTRLTVL.

J is TRBJ1-6 and V is TRBV7-2; no clear D gene. The CDR3 is made up of 14 amino acids. The germline V gene has CDR1 SGHTA and CDR2 FQGNSA. Trimming left V 0 bases short and J 11 bases short, with 11 bases between. The CDR3 nucleotides are TGTGCCAGCAGCTTAGCTGGCACCAGGACACCCCTCCACTTT. It yields the protein CASSLAGTRTPLHF.

This clonotype was seen a single time. The CDR3 protein is CASRKRGDDGYTF. CDR3 sequence (DNA): TGTGCCAGCAGAAAGAGGGGCGATGATGGCTACACCTTC. The J gene is TRBJ1-2, the V gene TRBV27; tentatively, D is TRBD1 (5 bases). Per the germline V gene, CDR1 is MNHEY and CDR2 is SMNVEV (reference sequence). This CDR3 has 13 residues. The germline V and J ends were trimmed by 6 bases and 6 bases, with 14 bases remaining between them.

The V and J genes are TRBV7-8 and TRBJ2-1; D perhaps matches TRBD2 (5 bases). V gave up 5 bases and J gave up 5 bases, with 19 bases separating them. Germline V CDR1 and CDR2: SGHVS, FQNEAQ. CDR3 length equals 16 residues. The CDR3 DNA reads TGTGCCAGCAGCATCCCGGGCCTAACTAGGGACAATGAGCAGTTCTTC. It codes for CASSIPGLTRDNEQFF.

This clonotype was counted a single time. The rearrangement uses TRBV6-5 and TRBJ2-5; D not certain. V was trimmed by 0 bases and J by 6 bases, leaving 14 bases between them. This CDR3 is built from 15 residues. Germline V CDR1 and CDR2: MNHEY, SVGAGI. The CDR3 bases are TGTGCCAGCAGTTACTCCGGCCCTACCTCCCAGACCCAGTACTTC. It specifies CASSYSGPTSQTQYF.

J is TRBJ2-7 and V is TRBV18; D gene uncertain. The V end was cut by 3 bases, the J end by 1 base, with 10 bases between. Germline CDR1 and CDR2: KGHSH and LQKENI. The CDR3 totals 14 residues. The CDR3 DNA reads TGTGCCAGCTCACCGGCCCCGGGTTCCTACGAGCAGTACTTC. Its protein product is CASSPAPGSYEQYF.

The rearrangement uses TRBV6-1 and TRBJ2-1, with a weak D call TRBD2 (6 bases). This CDR3 spans 14 amino acids. Trimming took 5 bases from V and 4 from J, leaving 12 bases between them. Germline lookup yields CDR1 MNHNS and CDR2 SASEGT. The CDR3 nucleotides are TGTGCCAGCAGTCGACCTGGGGGGTACAATGAGCAGTTCTTC. Amino acid sequence: CASSRPGGYNEQFF.

The rearrangement joins TRBV27 to TRBJ2-7; TRBD1 might be the D (5 bases). The germline V gene encodes CDR1 MNHEY and CDR2 SMNVEV (reference sequence). This CDR3 comprises 13 residues. The V end lost 2 bases, the J end lost 1 base, and 6 bases lay between the germline ends. CDR3 sequence (DNA): TGTGCCAGCAGTTTACAGGGATCCTACGAGCAGTACTTC. Translation: CASSLQGSYEQYF.

J is TRBJ1-2 and V is TRBV7-2; 7 positions match TRBD1. The trim removed 5 bases at V and 7 bases at J, leaving 4 bases unmatched. The CDR3 is 12 amino acids. The germline V gene encodes CDR1 SGHTA and CDR2 FQGNSA. As DNA, the CDR3 is TGTGCCAGCAGCACGACAGGGCCTGGCTACACCTTC. This encodes CASSTTGPGYTF.

This rearrangement joins TRBV30 to TRBJ2-1, with D uncertain. The V end lost 0 bases, the J end lost 8 bases, and 11 bases lay between the germline ends. In germline, CDR1 is GTSNPN, CDR2 SVGIG (reference sequence). This CDR3 has 13 amino acids. The chain's CDR3 is CAWSVLDWDEQFF. The CDR3 bases are TGTGCCTGGAGTGTGCTAGATTGGGATGAGCAGTTCTTC.

The chain combines TRBV28 with TRBJ1-5; no firm D call. Germline values: CDR1 MDHEN, CDR2 SYDVKM. V was shortened by 7 bases and J by 4 bases, with 11 bases between the two germline ends. The CDR3 loop spans 13 amino acids. In nucleotides, the CDR3 is TGTGCCAGCATCCAGAGGCGGAATCAGCCCCAGCATTTT. It specifies CASIQRRNQPQHF.

V is TRBV6-6 and J is TRBJ1-1; a weak D match, TRBD1 (5 bases). CDR3 size: 13 residues. In germline, CDR1 is MNHNY, CDR2 SVGAGI (reference sequence). Trimming stripped 5 bases from V and 0 bases from J, with 7 bases between. CDR3 nucleotides: TGTGCCAGCAGTGACAGTCTGAACACTGAAGCTTTCTTT. Translation gives CASSDSLNTEAFF.

J is TRBJ2-5 and V is TRBV30; D possibly corresponds to TRBD1 (5 bases). The CDR3 covers 11 residues. Germline CDR1 GTSNPN, CDR2 SVGIG (reference sequence). V dropped 5 bases and J dropped 5 bases, with 9 bases sitting between them. CDR3 DNA: TGTGCCTGGGTATCAGGGGAGACCCAGTACTTC. This codes for CAWVSGETQYF.

V gene TRBV5-1 combines with J gene TRBJ1-1; TRBD1 might be the D (5 bases). CDR3 length: 15 residues. Germline CDR1 SGHRS, CDR2 YFSETQ. V was shortened by 6 bases and J by 1 base, with 16 bases between the two germline ends. The CDR3 DNA reads TGCGCCAGCAAATCCCTCGGGGCAGCGAACACTGAAGCTTTCTTT. Its protein is CASKSLGAANTEAFF.

This sequence joins TRBV5-1 and TRBJ1-2, with TRBD1 as a possible D gene (5 bases). CDR3 length: 13 residues. Germline-derived CDR1 and CDR2 are SGHRS and YFSETQ. V was shortened by 0 bases and J by 7 bases, with 10 bases between the two germline ends. The CDR3 reads CASSLEGIRGYTF. CDR3 coding DNA: TGCGCCAGCAGCTTGGAGGGGATTCGTGGCTACACCTTC.

V is TRBV12-3 or TRBV12-4 and J is TRBJ1-6, with D hard to call. This CDR3 region has 16 residues. With 3 bases removed from V and 10 bases from J, the gap between germline ends came to 19 bases. CDR3 amino acids: CASSLGSAGPSSPLHF. DNA for the CDR3: TGTGCCAGCAGTTTGGGTTCGGCAGGACCTTCGTCACCCCTCCACTTT.

The chain carries TRBV3-1 and TRBJ2-5; TRBD2 might be the D (6 bases). The CDR3 totals 14 residues. Trimming removed 2 bases at V and 2 bases at J, with 9 bases between. The germline V gene has CDR1 LGHDT and CDR2 YNNKEL (reference sequence). CDR3: CASSQWRGQETQYF. The CDR3 nucleotides are TGTGCCAGCAGCCAATGGCGGGGTCAAGAGACCCAGTACTTC.

The genes are TRBV30 and TRBJ1-2, with 10 nucleotides matching TRBD1. This CDR3 is 13 amino acids long. Trimming at V came to 8 bases and at J to 4 bases, leaving 7 bases not matched to a gene. Germline-derived CDR1 and CDR2 are GTSNPN and SVGIG (reference sequence). The CDR3 region is CAQTTGGIYGYTF. CDR3 coding DNA: TGTGCCCAGACGACAGGGGGCATCTATGGCTACACCTTC. The full variable domain, rest sourced from reference TRBV30 and TRBJ1-2, is SQTIHQWPATLVQPVGSPLSLECTVEGTSNPNLYWYRQAAGRGLQLLFYSVGIGQISSEVPQNLSASRPQDRQFILSSKKLLLSDSGFYLCAQTTGGIYGYTFGSGTRLTVV.

The count of this clonotype is one. The chain uses TRBV20-1 and TRBJ1-5, with a tentative D call TRBD1 (5 bases). V was trimmed by 8 bases and J by 2 bases, leaving 13 bases between them. The CDR3 is 13 residues long. Looked up from germline, CDR1 is DFQATT and CDR2 is SNEGSKA (reference sequence). The CDR3 region is CSLGGDGNQPQHF. CDR3 coding DNA: TGCAGTCTGGGGGGGGATGGCAATCAGCCCCAGCATTTT.

The gene calls are TRBV5-1 and TRBJ2-7; no clear D gene. Trimming pared 6 bases from V and 2 bases from J, leaving 12 bases between. The germline V gene has CDR1 SGHRS and CDR2 YFSETQ. The CDR3 runs to 13 residues. The CDR3: CASKQDGTYEQYF. The CDR3 nucleotides are TGCGCCAGCAAACAAGACGGAACCTACGAGCAGTACTTC. The full variable domain, with the rest looked up from reference TRBV5-1 and TRBJ2-7, is KAGVTQTPRYLIKTRGQQVTLSCSPISGHRSVSWYQQTPGQGLQFLFEYFSETQRNKGNFPGRFSGRQFSNSRSEMNVSTLELGDSALYLCASKQDGTYEQYFGPGTRLTVT.

This chain joins TRBV27 and TRBJ2-1; D not resolved. Germline CDR1 and CDR2: MNHEY and SMNVEV (reference sequence). With 3 bases removed from V and 9 bases from J, the gap between germline ends came to 6 bases. There are 11 residues in the CDR3. This chain's CDR3 is CASSFRGEQFF. The DNA for the CDR3 is TGTGCCAGCAGTTTCAGAGGTGAGCAGTTCTTC.

The chain combines TRBV15 with TRBJ2-1; D may be TRBD1 or TRBD2 (6 bases each). V lost 1 base to trimming and J lost 9 bases, with 10 bases between them. The CDR3 is 13 residues long. CDR1 and CDR2 from the germline V gene are LNHNV and YYDKDF (reference sequence). The CDR3 DNA sequence: TGTGCCACCAGCAGAGCCGGGGGCCGTGAGCAGTTCTTC. It encodes CATSRAGGREQFF.

Here the CDR3 DNA reads TGTGCCAGCAGTTACTCTACGGGACAGGAGGTCTACGAGCAGTACTTC. Protein product: CASSYSTGQEVYEQYF. The gene calls are TRBV6-6 and TRBJ2-7; 8 nucleotides align to TRBD1. The germline CDR1 and CDR2 sequences are MNHNY and SVGAGI (reference sequence). CDR3 size: 16 residues. Trimming removed 0 bases from V and 3 bases from J; junction bases left unmatched: 7.

The chain employs TRBV14 and TRBJ2-5, with D possibly TRBD1 on 6 matching bases. The CDR3 is made up of 14 amino acids. V lost 4 bases to trimming and J lost 5 bases, with 14 bases between them. Per germline, CDR1 SGHDN and CDR2 FVKESK. CDR3 sequence (DNA): TGTGCCAGCAGCCCGGCCGCAGGGGTGGAGACCCAGTACTTC. This encodes CASSPAAGVETQYF.